This TCR beta chain was obtained from a study of naive CD8 T cells in extremely preterm neonates. Looking at the study overall: Adult ages are 25-50 years in the abstract, 20-50 in methods. Study-level findings and limits: Shared CDR3 nucleotide sequences: preterm roughly 2.7%, term 0.35% to 0.5%, children 0.03%, adults over 0.0095%. Compared with all age groups, preterm neonates showed less repertoire richness.

About this clone: What it recognizes is unknown.

Measured with immunoSEQ multiplex PCR; TCRdb has only the in-frame clones, and not every one. In the table there are a few thousand clones, almost 98% of which are singletons. Germline loops: CDR1 SGHTA, CDR2 FQGNSA. V was pared by 1 base and J by 2 bases, with 9 bases between. This CDR3 spans 14 amino acids. About 18,000 to 100,000 naive CD8+ T cells were sorted per sample. The source material was naive CD8+ T cells from blood. V gene TRBV7-2 combines with J gene TRBJ2-7; perhaps TRBD2 as D (5 bases). This TCR came from a human donor in good health. CDR3 DNA: TGTGCCAGCAGCTTAGGTCCGGGGACCTACGAGCAGTACTTC. Protein product: CASSLGPGTYEQYF.